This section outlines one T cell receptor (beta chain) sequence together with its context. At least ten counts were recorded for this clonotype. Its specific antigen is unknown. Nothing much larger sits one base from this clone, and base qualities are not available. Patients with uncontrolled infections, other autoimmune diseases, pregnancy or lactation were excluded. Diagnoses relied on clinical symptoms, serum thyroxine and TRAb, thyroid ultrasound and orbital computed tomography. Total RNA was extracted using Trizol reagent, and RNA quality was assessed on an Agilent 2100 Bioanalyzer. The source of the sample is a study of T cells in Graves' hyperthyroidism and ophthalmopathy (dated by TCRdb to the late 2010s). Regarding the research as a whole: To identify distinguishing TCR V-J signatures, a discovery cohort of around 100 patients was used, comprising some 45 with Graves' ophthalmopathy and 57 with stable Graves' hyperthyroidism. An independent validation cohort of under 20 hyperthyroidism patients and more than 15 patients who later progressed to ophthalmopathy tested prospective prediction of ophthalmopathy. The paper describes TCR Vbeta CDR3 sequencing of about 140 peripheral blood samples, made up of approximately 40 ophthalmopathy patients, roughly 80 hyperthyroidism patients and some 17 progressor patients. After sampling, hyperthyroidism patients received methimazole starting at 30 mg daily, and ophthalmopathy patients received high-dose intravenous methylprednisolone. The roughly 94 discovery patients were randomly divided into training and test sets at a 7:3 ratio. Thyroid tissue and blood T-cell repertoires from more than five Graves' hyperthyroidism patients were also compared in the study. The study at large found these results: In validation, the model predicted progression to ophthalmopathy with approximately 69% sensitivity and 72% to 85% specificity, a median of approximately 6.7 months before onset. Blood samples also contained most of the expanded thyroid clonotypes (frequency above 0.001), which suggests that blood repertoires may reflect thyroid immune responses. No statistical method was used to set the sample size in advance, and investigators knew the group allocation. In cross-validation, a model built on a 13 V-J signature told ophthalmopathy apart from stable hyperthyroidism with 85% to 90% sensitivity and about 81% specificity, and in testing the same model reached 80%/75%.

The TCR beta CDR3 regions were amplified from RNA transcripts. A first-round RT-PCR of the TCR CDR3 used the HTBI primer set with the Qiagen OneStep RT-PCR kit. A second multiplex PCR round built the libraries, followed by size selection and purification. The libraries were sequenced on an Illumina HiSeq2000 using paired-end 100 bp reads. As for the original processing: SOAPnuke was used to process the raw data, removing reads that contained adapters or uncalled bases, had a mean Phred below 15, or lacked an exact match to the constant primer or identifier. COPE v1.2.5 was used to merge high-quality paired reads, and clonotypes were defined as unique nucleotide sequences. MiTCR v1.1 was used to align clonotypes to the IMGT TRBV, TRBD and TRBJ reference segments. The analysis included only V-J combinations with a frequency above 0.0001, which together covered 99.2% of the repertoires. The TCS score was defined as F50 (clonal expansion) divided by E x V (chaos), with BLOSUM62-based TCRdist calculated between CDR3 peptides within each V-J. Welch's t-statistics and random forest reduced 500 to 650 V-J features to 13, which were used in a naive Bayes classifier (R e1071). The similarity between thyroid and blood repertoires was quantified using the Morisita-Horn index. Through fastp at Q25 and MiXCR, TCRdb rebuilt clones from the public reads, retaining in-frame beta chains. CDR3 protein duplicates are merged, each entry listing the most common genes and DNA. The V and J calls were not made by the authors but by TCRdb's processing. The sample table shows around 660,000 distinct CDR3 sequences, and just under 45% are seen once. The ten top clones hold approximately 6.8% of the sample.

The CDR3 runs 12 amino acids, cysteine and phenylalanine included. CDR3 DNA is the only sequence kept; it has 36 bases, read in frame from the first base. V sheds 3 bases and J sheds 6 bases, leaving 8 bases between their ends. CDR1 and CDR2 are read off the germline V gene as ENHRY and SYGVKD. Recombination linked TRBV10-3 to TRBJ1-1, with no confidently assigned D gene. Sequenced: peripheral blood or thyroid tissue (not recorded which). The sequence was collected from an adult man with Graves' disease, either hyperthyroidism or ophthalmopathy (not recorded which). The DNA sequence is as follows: TGTGCCATCAGTGACGGCGGAGCTGAAGCTTTCTTT. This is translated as CAISDGGAEAFF.